This entry lists 27 T cell receptor beta chains sequenced from one sample in a study of T cell clonality in common variable immunodeficiency. Sequencing was performed with immunoSEQ multiplex PCR; in TCRdb, only in-frame clones are kept and a portion is missing. This sample comprises about 41,000 clones, none seen once only. Sequencing was performed on peripheral blood mononuclear cells. The receptors originated from a person aged 18 to 69 in good health.

This clone was observed at least ten times. Sequencing ends 3 residues short of the CDR3 end; the germline J gene provides the rest. The V call is TRBV19, the J call TRBJ1-2; D is possibly TRBD1 (5 bases). The V end was cut by 1 base, the J end by 1 base, with 10 bases between. The CDR3 consists of 15 residues. Germline CDR1 is LNHDA and CDR2 is SQIVND (reference sequence). The CDR3 sequence is CASSIGQFVNYGYTF. The covered CDR3 bases are TGTGCCAGTAGTATAGGACAGTTCGTTAACTATGGC.

This clone was detected ten times or more. The read terminates 3 residues ahead of where the CDR3 ends, so the germline J gene completes it. The rearrangement links TRBV5-1 to TRBJ2-1, with D unresolved. From germline, CDR1 is SGHRS and CDR2 YFSETQ. Trimming left V 2 bases short and J 5 bases short, with 2 bases between. The CDR3 consists of 11 residues. CDR3 sequence reads: CASSFNNEQFF. CDR3 bases read: TGCGCCAGCAGCTTTAACAATGAG.

At least ten counts were recorded for this clone. The read stops 3 residues short of the end of the CDR3; the missing end is completed from the germline J gene. This chain joins TRBV5-5 and TRBJ2-2; 9 nucleotides match TRBD1. CDR3 length equals 15 residues. Germline V gene sequence: CDR1 SGHKS, CDR2 YYEKEE (reference sequence). After removal of 1 base from V and 6 bases from J, the junction contained 4 bases not matched to a gene. CDR3 DNA, as far as it was read: TGTGCCAGCAGCTTGACAGGGGGCTCTCCCGGGGAG. This encodes CASSLTGGSPGE. The whole CDR3 protein reads CASSLTGGSPGELFF. The full variable domain, completed using reference TRBV5-5 and TRBJ2-2, is DAGVTQSPTHLIKTRGQQVTLRCSPISGHKSVSWYQQVLGQGPQFIFQYYEKEERGRGNFPDRFSARQFPNYSSELNVNALLLGDSALYLCASSLTGGSPGELFFGEGSRLTVL.

The sample holds many counts of this clone. The read falls 3 residues short of the CDR3 end, and the missing part is taken from the germline J gene. V gene TRBV7-3 combines with J gene TRBJ1-1; D gene unclear. Germline V gene data show CDR1 as SGHTA and CDR2 as FQGTGA. Trimming left V 4 bases short and J 4 bases short, with 10 bases between. The CDR3 has 13 amino acids. The chain's CDR3 is CASSSARSTEAFF. CDR3 bases read: TGTGCCAGCAGCTCCGCCCGCAGCACTGAA.

This clone was counted many times. The read falls 3 residues short of the CDR3 end, and the missing part is taken from the germline J gene. The gene calls are TRBV20-1 and TRBJ2-3, with 11 positions matching TRBD2. Germline assignment: CDR1 DFQATT and CDR2 SNEGSKA (reference sequence). CDR3 length: 17 amino acids. Losses at the gene ends were 6 bases for V and 2 bases for J; bases not matched to a gene: 13. This CDR3 is CSAPRLAGGPYTDTQYF. CDR3 bases read: TGCAGTGCCCCTCGGCTAGCGGGAGGCCCGTACACAGATACG.

In this sample, this clone turned up many times. Sequence at one end of the junction differs from germline and may be a read error. The sequence runs out 3 residues before the end of the CDR3; the remainder is reconstructed from the germline J gene. The V gene is TRBV4-2, the J gene TRBJ2-1; 7 positions match TRBD2. Germline assignment: CDR1 LGHNA and CDR2 YNFKEQ. The length of the CDR3 is 17 residues. The CDR3 bases that were read are TGCGCCAGCAGCCAAGATGTCAGCGGGAACGCCTACAATGAG. Its protein is CASSQDVSGNAYNE. The complete CDR3 sequence is CASSQDVSGNAYNEQFF.

This clone was detected only a few times. The read ends 3 residues before the CDR3 terminus; that terminus is restored from the germline J gene. The chain links TRBV19 to TRBJ1-5; TRBD1 matches at 8 bases. V lost 3 bases to trimming and J lost 5 bases; unmatched junction nucleotides: 12. The CDR3 loop spans 17 amino acids. The germline V gene has CDR1 LNHDA and CDR2 SQIVND (reference sequence). The covered CDR3 bases are TGTGCCAGTAGTATGTTTGGGAACAGGGGGGCCGATCAGCCC. Translation: CASSMFGNRGADQP. The entire CDR3 protein is CASSMFGNRGADQPQHF.

This clone occurred many times. The DNA ends 3 residues before the CDR3 does, and the rest of the CDR3 is filled in from the germline J gene. The rearrangement links TRBV5-4 to TRBJ1-2; D is possibly TRBD1 (5 bases). The CDR3 runs to 13 residues. The germline V and J ends were trimmed by 4 bases and 3 bases, with 10 bases remaining between them. The germline gives CDR1 SGHNT, CDR2 YYREEE (reference sequence). The chain's CDR3 is CASSQGVDYGYTF. The covered CDR3 bases are TGTGCCAGCAGCCAAGGGGTGGACTATGGC. Based on the CDR3 plus reference TRBV5-4 and TRBJ1-2, the full variable domain is ETGVTQSPTHLIKTRGQQVTLRCSSQSGHNTVSWYQQALGQGPQFIFQYYREEENGRGNFPPRFSGLQFPNYSSELNVNALELDDSALYLCASSQGVDYGYTFGSGTRLTVV.

This clone was counted at least ten times. The read ends 3 residues before the CDR3 terminus; that terminus is restored from the germline J gene. This chain connects TRBV5-1 to TRBJ2-1, with TRBD2 identical over 7 bases. The CDR3 contains 19 residues. V gave up 0 bases and J gave up 4 bases; unmatched junction bases: 16. CDR1 and CDR2 from the germline V gene are SGHRS and YFSETQ. CDR3 DNA (partial): TGCGCCAGCAGCTTGGACGTCGGCGGGAGAGGGAGTGGGTACAATGAG. The encoded protein is CASSLDVGGRGSGYNE. From start to end, the CDR3 is CASSLDVGGRGSGYNEQFF.

This clone showed up many times. The DNA ends 3 residues before the CDR3 does, and the rest of the CDR3 is filled in from the germline J gene. V usage is TRBV29-1 and J usage is TRBJ2-7; TRBD2 matches 10 bases. This CDR3 contains 14 residues. The germline V gene has CDR1 SQVTM and CDR2 ANQGSEA. V dropped 5 bases and J dropped 5; count of bases not matched to a gene: 9. The CDR3 here is CSVLLAGVAHEQYF. The CDR3 bases that were read are TGCAGCGTTCTTCTAGCGGGAGTGGCCCACGAG.

There are many counts of this clone. The read terminates 3 residues ahead of where the CDR3 ends, so the germline J gene completes it. The rearrangement joins TRBV28 to TRBJ2-7; 8 bases are a match to TRBD1. The CDR3 sequence is 12 residues long. J lost 6 bases, V lost 3 bases, and 1 base had no gene match. The germline V gene encodes CDR1 MDHEN and CDR2 SYDVKM. The part of the CDR3 DNA that was read is TGTGCCAGCAGTTTCGACAGGGGCGAG. Protein product: CASSFDRGE. The whole CDR3 region reads CASSFDRGEQYF.

This clone has a count of ten or more. The CDR3 extends 3 residues past the end of the read, so its final part is completed from the germline J gene. This chain joins TRBV7-8 and TRBJ2-7; D unresolved. This CDR3 contains 11 residues. The V and J ends lost 2 bases and 6 bases respectively, with 5 bases between them. Germline loops: CDR1 SGHVS, CDR2 FQNEAQ. CDR3 sequence: CASSLPGEQYF. CDR3 DNA, as far as it was read: TGTGCCAGCAGCTTACCAGGCGAG.

This clone was seen at least ten times. The read comes to an end 3 residues before the CDR3 does, leaving the germline J gene to fill in the end. The V gene is TRBV5-1, the J gene TRBJ2-7; 7 bases align to TRBD1. This CDR3 is 14 amino acids long. CDR1 is SGHRS, CDR2 YFSETQ, per germline. V trimming: 0 bases; J trimming: 3 bases; junction bases outside the gene matches: 3. The chain's CDR3 is CASSLGQGRYEQYF. Partial CDR3 DNA: TGCGCCAGCAGCTTGGGACAGGGACGCTACGAG.

The sample holds many counts of this clone. The read gets to within 3 residues of the CDR3 end, and the germline J gene fills in the rest. J is TRBJ2-7 and V is TRBV7-6, with D possibly matching TRBD1 (6 bases). Germline V gene data show CDR1 as SGHVS and CDR2 as FNYEAQ. Trimming took off 5 bases at V and 4 bases at J, with 15 bases between the two ends. The CDR3 runs 14 residues. This CDR3 is CASSPSQGMYEQYF. The CDR3 DNA, read in part, is TGTGCCAGCAGCCCTTCTCAGGGGATGTACGAG.

This clone appeared many times. At one end the junction does not follow the germline gene, possibly because of a read error. The sequence runs out 3 residues before the end of the CDR3; the remainder is reconstructed from the germline J gene. The chain has TRBV7-7 and TRBJ2-5; D is possibly TRBD1 or TRBD2 (5 bases each). The germline V gene encodes CDR1 SSHAT and CDR2 FNYEAQ (reference sequence). CDR3 size: 14 residues. CDR3 sequence reads: CASSSEGNQETQYF. CDR3 DNA, as far as it was read: TGTGCTAGCAGCTCCGAGGGGAACCAAGAGACC.

This clone has at least ten counts. The read is 3 residues too short to cover the CDR3 end, so that end is filled in from the germline J gene. The gene calls are TRBV2 and TRBJ1-2; 8 bases match TRBD1. This CDR3 has 13 residues. V lost 8 bases and J lost 6; bases outside the gene matches: 8. CDR1 and CDR2 (germline): SNHLY, FYNNEI. The DNA read from the CDR3 is TGTGCCAGCTTACCCAGGGGGCCAGATGGC. It yields the protein CASLPRGPDG. The CDR3 reads in full as CASLPRGPDGYTF.

This clone appeared many times. The read is 3 residues too short to cover the CDR3 end, so that end is filled in from the germline J gene. The chain links TRBV11-2 to TRBJ2-4; TRBD2 matches at 10 bases. V was clipped by 3 bases and J by 8 bases; unmatched bases: 4. The CDR3 covers 14 residues. From germline, CDR1 is SGHAT and CDR2 FQNNGV. The CDR3 protein is CASSFTSGNDIQYF. CDR3 bases read: TGTGCCAGCAGCTTTACTAGCGGGAATGACATT.

This clone was found many times. The observed sequence ends 3 residues before the CDR3 terminus, with the missing tail filled in from the germline J gene. The V gene is TRBV7-3, the J gene TRBJ2-1; the match to TRBD2 covers 10 bases. The length of the CDR3 is 15 residues. The junction had 10 bases not matched to a gene; V was cut back by 5 bases and J by 9 bases. In germline, CDR1 is SGHTA, CDR2 FQGTGA. Incomplete CDR3 DNA: TGTGCCAGCAGCCTCGGTAGCGGGAGGTACGGTGAG. Translated, it gives CASSLGSGRYGE. The CDR3 reads in full as CASSLGSGRYGEQFF.

This clone was recorded many times. CDR3 DNA (partial): TGTGCCAGTAGTGGCGCAGGACACCCTAGCACAGATACG. Its protein product is CASSGAGHPSTDT. The whole CDR3 protein reads CASSGAGHPSTDTQYF. The J gene is TRBJ2-3, the V gene TRBV19, with D tentatively TRBD1 (5 bases). Coverage ceases 3 residues before the CDR3 finishes, and the germline J gene fills in the end. Trimming took 5 bases from V and 0 from J, leaving 15 bases between them. The CDR3 has 16 residues. Germline CDR1 and CDR2: LNHDA and SQIVND (reference sequence). Looking up the rest from reference TRBV19 and TRBJ2-3 gives the full variable domain: DGGITQSPKYLFRKEGQNVTLSCEQNLNHDAMYWYRQDPGQGLRLIYYSQIVNDFQKGDIAEGYSVSREKKESFPLTVTSAQKNPTAFYLCASSGAGHPSTDTQYFGPGTRLTVL.

This clone was recorded many times. The sequenced fragment ends 3 residues before the CDR3 boundary, so the rest is inferred from the germline J gene. The chain employs TRBV5-1 and TRBJ1-2, with D possibly TRBD1 on 6 matching bases. Trimming stripped 4 bases from V and 4 bases from J, with 20 bases between. The CDR3 consists of 16 residues. Germline V CDR1 and CDR2: SGHRS, YFSETQ. The covered CDR3 bases are TGCGCCAGCAGCCCCGGACAGTCCCCTTTATTCTATGGC. Its translation: CASSPGQSPLFYG. The full CDR3 protein reads CASSPGQSPLFYGYTF.

This clone was recorded at least ten times. The read terminates 3 residues before the CDR3 end, so the remaining end is supplied by the germline J gene. The genes are TRBV7-9 and TRBJ2-4; D tentatively reads TRBD1 or TRBD2 (5 bases each). V lost 3 bases, J lost 1 base, and 10 bases lay in between. Germline CDR1 is SEHNR and CDR2 is FQNEAQ (reference sequence). The CDR3 is 15 residues long. The CDR3 sequence is CASSLRGGAKNIQYF. CDR3 DNA, as far as it was read: TGTGCCAGCAGCTTGAGGGGTGGGGCCAAAAACATT.

This clone was picked up many times. With the read ending 3 residues before the CDR3 end, the germline J gene is used to fill in that end. The chain joins TRBV19 to TRBJ1-2; 7 nucleotides line up with TRBD1. CDR1 LNHDA and CDR2 SQIVND come from the germline V gene (reference sequence). The CDR3 consists of 15 residues. Losses at the gene ends were 4 bases for V and 4 bases for J; bases not matched to a gene: 9. The sequenced CDR3 bases are TGTGCCAGTAGTAAGGTTGGGACAGCAATCTATGGC. Translating gives CASSKVGTAIYG. The entire CDR3 reads CASSKVGTAIYGYTF.

This clone was picked up many times. The read is 3 residues too short to cover the CDR3 end, so that end is filled in from the germline J gene. This sequence joins TRBV10-3 and TRBJ1-6, with D perhaps matching TRBD1 (6 bases). Germline CDR1 is ENHRY and CDR2 is SYGVKD. The CDR3 runs 13 residues. V gave up 11 bases and J gave up 7 bases, with 15 bases separating them. CDR3 DNA (partial): TGTGCCTTCAAGGGGGAGGGGAATTCACCC. Amino acids: CAFKGEGNSP. The entire CDR3 protein is CAFKGEGNSPLHF.

This clone has ten or more counts. The read stops 3 residues short of the end of the CDR3; the missing end is completed from the germline J gene. This rearrangement joins TRBV28 to TRBJ1-5; 7 nucleotides line up with TRBD1. The CDR3 consists of 16 residues. V dropped 7 bases and J dropped 0; count of bases not matched to a gene: 9. Germline values: CDR1 MDHEN, CDR2 SYDVKM. Here the CDR3 reads CASTSSRGYSNQPQHF. The CDR3 bases that were read are TGTGCCAGCACATCGTCCAGGGGGTATAGCAATCAGCCC.

This clone was seen repeatedly, ten times or more. Here the CDR3 reads CASRGTGWGSEQYF. CDR3 bases read: TGTGCCAGCAGGGGGACAGGGTGGGGTTCCGAG. The V gene is TRBV28, the J gene TRBJ2-7, with 9 bases aligning to TRBD1. The CDR3 extends 3 residues past the end of the read, so its final part is completed from the germline J gene. In germline, CDR1 is MDHEN, CDR2 SYDVKM. Unmatched junction bases numbered 9, after V lost 6 bases and J lost 6 bases. This CDR3 spans 14 amino acids.

Points on this clone: The read halts 3 residues ahead of the CDR3 end, with the missing end drawn from the germline J gene. The chain carries TRBV18 and TRBJ1-2; D gene uncertain. Germline-derived CDR1 and CDR2 are KGHSH and LQKENI. The CDR3 has 17 residues. The CDR3 bases that were read are TGTGCCAGCTCACCCCCCAGCGGGAGTTCTAACGCCTACGAC. Translation: CASSPPSGSSNAYD. Given in full, the CDR3 is CASSPPSGSSNAYDYTF.

CDR3 loop: CASSEGLRVDGYTF. Incomplete CDR3 DNA: TGTGCCAGCAGTGAGGGGCTACGGGTAGATGGC. V usage is TRBV2 and J usage is TRBJ1-2; possible D gene TRBD1, 5 bases. Sequencing ends 3 residues short of the CDR3 end; the germline J gene provides the rest. This CDR3 contains 14 residues. Germline values: CDR1 SNHLY, CDR2 FYNNEI. V was clipped by 3 bases and J by 6 bases, with 14 bases between them.